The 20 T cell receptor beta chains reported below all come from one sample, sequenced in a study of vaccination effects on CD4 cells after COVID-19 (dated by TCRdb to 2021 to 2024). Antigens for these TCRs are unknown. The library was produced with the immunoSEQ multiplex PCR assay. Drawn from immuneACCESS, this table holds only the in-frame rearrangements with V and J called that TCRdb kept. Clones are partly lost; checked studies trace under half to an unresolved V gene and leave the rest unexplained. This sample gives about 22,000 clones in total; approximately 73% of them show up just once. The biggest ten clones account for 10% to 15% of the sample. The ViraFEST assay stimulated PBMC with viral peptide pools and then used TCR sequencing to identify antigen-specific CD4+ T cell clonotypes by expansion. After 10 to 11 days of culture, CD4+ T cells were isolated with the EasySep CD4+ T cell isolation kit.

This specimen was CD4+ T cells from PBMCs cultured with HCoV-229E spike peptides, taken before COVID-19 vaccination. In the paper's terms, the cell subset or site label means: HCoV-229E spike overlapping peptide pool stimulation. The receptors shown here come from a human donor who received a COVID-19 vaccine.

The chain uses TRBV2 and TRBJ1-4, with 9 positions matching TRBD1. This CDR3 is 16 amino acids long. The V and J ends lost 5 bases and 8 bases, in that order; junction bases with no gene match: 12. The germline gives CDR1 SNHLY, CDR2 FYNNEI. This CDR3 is CASSQSGLTGGEKLFF. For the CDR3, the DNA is TGTGCCAGCAGTCAAAGTGGGCTGACAGGGGGGGAAAAACTGTTTTTT.

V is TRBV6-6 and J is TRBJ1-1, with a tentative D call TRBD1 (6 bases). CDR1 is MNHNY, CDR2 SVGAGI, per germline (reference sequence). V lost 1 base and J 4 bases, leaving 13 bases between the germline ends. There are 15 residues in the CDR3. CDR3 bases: TGTGCCAGCAGTTACTTGGTGGGGGGCGGCACTGAAGCTTTCTTT. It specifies CASSYLVGGGTEAFF.

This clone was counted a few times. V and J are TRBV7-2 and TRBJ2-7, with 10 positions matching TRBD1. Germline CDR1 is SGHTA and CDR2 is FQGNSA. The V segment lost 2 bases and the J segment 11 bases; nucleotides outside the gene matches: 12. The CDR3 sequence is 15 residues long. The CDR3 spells CASSLRPLDRGLKYF. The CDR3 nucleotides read TGTGCCAGCAGCTTAAGACCTTTGGACAGGGGGTTGAAGTACTTC.

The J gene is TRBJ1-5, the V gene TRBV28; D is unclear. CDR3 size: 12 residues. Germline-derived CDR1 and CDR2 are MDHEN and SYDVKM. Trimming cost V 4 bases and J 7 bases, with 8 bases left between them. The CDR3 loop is CASSSGGQPQHF. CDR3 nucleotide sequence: TGTGCCAGCAGTTCAGGTGGGCAGCCCCAGCATTTT.

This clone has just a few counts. DNA for the CDR3: TGCAGCGTAGCTCTTACAATGACGATGGAGACCCAGTACTTC. Amino acids: CSVALTMTMETQYF. The chain combines TRBV29-1 with TRBJ2-5; no definite D call. The CDR3 runs to 14 residues. Trimming cost V 6 bases and J 5 bases, with 19 bases left between them. Germline CDR1 reads SQVTM; CDR2 reads ANQGSEA.

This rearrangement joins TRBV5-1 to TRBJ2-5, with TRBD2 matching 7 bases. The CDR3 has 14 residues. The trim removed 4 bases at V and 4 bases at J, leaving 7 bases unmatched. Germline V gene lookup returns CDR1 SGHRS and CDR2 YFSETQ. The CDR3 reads CASSNGGGRETQYF. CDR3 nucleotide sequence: TGCGCCAGCAGCAATGGGGGGGGGAGAGAGACCCAGTACTTC.

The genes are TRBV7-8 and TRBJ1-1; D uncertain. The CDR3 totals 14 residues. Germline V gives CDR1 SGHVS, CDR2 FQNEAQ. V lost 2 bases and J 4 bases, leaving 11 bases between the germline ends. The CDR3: CASSLSFAGTEAFF. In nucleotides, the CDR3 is TGTGCCAGCAGCTTAAGTTTTGCTGGCACTGAAGCTTTCTTT.

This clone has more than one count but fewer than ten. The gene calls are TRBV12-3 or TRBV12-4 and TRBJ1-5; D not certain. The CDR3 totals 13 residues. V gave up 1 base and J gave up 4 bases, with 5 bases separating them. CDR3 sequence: CASSLGPNQPQHF. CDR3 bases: TGTGCCAGCAGTTTAGGACCTAATCAGCCCCAGCATTTT.

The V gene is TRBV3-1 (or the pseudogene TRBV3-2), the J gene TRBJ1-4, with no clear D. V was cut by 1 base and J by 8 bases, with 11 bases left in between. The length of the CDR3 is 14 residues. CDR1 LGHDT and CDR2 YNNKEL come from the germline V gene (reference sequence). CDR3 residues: CASSQVTRGEKLFF. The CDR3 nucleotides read TGTGCCAGCAGCCAAGTGACTCGAGGAGAAAAACTGTTTTTT.

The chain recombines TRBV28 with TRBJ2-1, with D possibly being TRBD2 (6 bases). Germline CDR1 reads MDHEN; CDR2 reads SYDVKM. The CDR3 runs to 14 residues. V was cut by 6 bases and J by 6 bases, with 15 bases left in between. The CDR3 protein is CASRPQGAGNEQFF. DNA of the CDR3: TGTGCCAGCAGACCCCAGGGAGCGGGCAATGAGCAGTTCTTC. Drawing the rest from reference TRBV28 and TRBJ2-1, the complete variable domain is DVKVTQSSRYLVKRTGEKVFLECVQDMDHENMFWYRQDPGLGLRLIYFSYDVKMKEKGDIPEGYSVSREKKERFSLILESASTNQTSMYLCASRPQGAGNEQFFGPGTRLTVL.

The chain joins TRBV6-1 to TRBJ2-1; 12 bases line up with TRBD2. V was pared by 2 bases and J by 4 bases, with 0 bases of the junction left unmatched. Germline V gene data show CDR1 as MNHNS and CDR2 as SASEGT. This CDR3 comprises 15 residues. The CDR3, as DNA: TGTGCCAGCAGTGAACTAGCGGGAGGGTACAATGAGCAGTTCTTC. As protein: CASSELAGGYNEQFF.

The CDR3 DNA sequence: TGCGCCAGCAGCTTGACTAGCGGGACATCCACAGATACGCAGTATTTT. It encodes CASSLTSGTSTDTQYF. The gene calls are TRBV5-1 and TRBJ2-3, with TRBD2 identical over 10 bases. In germline, CDR1 is SGHRS, CDR2 YFSETQ. CDR3 size: 16 residues. J lost 2 bases, V lost 1 base, and 4 bases had no gene match.

The CDR3 region is CASSYSEAGGVYEQYF. The DNA of the CDR3 is TGTGCCAGCAGTTACTCGGAAGCGGGAGGTGTATACGAGCAGTACTTC. The chain has TRBV6-5 and TRBJ2-7, with TRBD2 matching 9 bases. Germline assignment: CDR1 MNHEY and CDR2 SVGAGI. The CDR3 has 16 amino acids. With 0 bases clipped from V and 4 bases from J, the junction kept 7 bases outside the gene matches.

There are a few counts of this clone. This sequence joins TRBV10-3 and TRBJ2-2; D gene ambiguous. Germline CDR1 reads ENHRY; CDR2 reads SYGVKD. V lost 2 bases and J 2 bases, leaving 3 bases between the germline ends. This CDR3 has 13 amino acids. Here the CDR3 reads CAISEENTGELFF. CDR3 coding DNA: TGTGCCATCAGTGAGGAAAACACCGGGGAGCTGTTTTTT.

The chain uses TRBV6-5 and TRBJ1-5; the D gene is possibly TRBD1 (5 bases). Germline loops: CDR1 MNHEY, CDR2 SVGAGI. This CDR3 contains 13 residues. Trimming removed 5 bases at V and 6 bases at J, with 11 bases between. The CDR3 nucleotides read TGTGCCAGCAGTCCTACAGGCAGTCAGCCCCAGCATTTT. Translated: CASSPTGSQPQHF.

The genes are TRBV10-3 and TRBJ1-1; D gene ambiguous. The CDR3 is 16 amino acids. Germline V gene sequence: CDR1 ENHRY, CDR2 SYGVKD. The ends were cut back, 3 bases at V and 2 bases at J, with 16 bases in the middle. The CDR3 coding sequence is TGTGCCATCAGTGACAGGACTCTCGACCTAAACACTGAAGCTTTCTTT. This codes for CAISDRTLDLNTEAFF.

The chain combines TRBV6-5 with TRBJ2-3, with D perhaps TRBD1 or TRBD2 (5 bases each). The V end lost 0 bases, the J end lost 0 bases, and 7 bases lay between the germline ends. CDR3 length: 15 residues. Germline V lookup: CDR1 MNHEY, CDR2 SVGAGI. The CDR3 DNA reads TGTGCCAGCAGTTACTCGGGGGTTAGCACAGATACGCAGTATTTT. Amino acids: CASSYSGVSTDTQYF.

The CDR3 sequence: CASSPGGERGYTF. For the CDR3, the DNA is TGTGCCAGCAGCCCGGGAGGGGAGAGGGGCTACACCTTC. V and J are TRBV5-4 and TRBJ1-2; the D gene is possibly TRBD1 (5 bases). Trimming pared 4 bases from V and 8 bases from J, leaving 15 bases between. Germline V CDR1 and CDR2: SGHNT, YYREEE (reference sequence). The length of the CDR3 is 13 residues.

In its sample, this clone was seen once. CDR3 sequence (DNA): TGCGCCAGCAGCTTCTCCGGGACAGGTAACAATGAGCAGTTCTTC. Protein product: CASSFSGTGNNEQFF. This rearrangement joins TRBV5-1 to TRBJ2-1, with 8 bases lining up with TRBD1. CDR1 and CDR2 (germline): SGHRS, YFSETQ. Trimming at V came to 2 bases and at J to 5 bases, leaving 6 bases not matched to a gene. The length of the CDR3 is 15 residues.

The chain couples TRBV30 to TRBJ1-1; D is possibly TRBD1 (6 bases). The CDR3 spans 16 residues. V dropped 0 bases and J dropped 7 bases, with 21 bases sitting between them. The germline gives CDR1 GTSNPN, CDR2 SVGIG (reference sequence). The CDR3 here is CAWSVLRGRRANEAFF. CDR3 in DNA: TGTGCCTGGAGTGTACTGCGGGGGCGGAGGGCCAATGAAGCTTTCTTT.